The present TCR beta chain was sequenced within a study of blood T cell repertoires in COVID-19. Background on the study: Some COVID-19 samples were acute and others convalescent; all came from the United States, Italy and Spain. Sample material is recorded as cDNA or gDNA derived from T cells, B-cell-depleted T cells, or PBMCs.

Germline V CDR1 and CDR2: MDHEN, SYDVKM. The germline V and J ends were trimmed by 5 bases and 4 bases, with 5 bases remaining between them. This CDR3 has 11 residues. Under the authors' procedure: Scientists estimated how many nucleated cells there were by amplifying reference gene primers. Assay: immunoSEQ multiplex PCR; the TCRdb copy retains only in-frame clones and omits some. The V and J calls and clone size come from that table; D and trimming were worked out from the DNA. The top ten hold approximately 3.6% of the sample, which has a few hundred thousand clones, around 85% seen once. This TCR derives from a woman between 18 and 30 years old with acute or convalescent COVID-19. This chain joins TRBV28 and TRBJ1-1, with D hard to call. The material sequenced was peripheral blood. The CDR3 DNA reads TGTGCCAGCAGTACGAGCACTGAAGCTTTCTTT. Translating it yields CASSTSTEAFF.